This T cell receptor (beta chain) was profiled in a study of cytomegalovirus exposure and HLA in healthy donors. Notes on the study in general: As a later analysis showed, a missense DCLRE1C variant was linked to trimming of TCR beta V- and J-genes. The study flagged about 150 TCR beta chains as cytomegalovirus-associated.

PCR was performed using 60 Vbeta and 13 Jbeta primers. TCRdb's table, derived via immunoSEQ multiplex PCR, lists solely in-frame clones and lacks some. The sample includes approximately 77,000 clones, around 79% seen only once; the top ten take 3.5% to 4.5%. With regard to this clone: Antigen unknown.

This CDR3 is built from 16 residues. Trimming removed 5 bases from V and 0 bases from J; junction bases left unmatched: 2. Germline CDR1 reads SGHAT; CDR2 reads FQNNGV. The rearrangement joins TRBV11-2 to TRBJ2-1, with 12 bases identical to TRBD2. This TCR was sampled from a man aged 40-55 years in good health and CMV-seronegative. Input material: PBMCs. The CDR3 bases are TGTGCCAGCAGCCCGACTAGCGGGAGCTCCTACAATGAGCAGTTCTTC. This encodes CASSPTSGSSYNEQFF.